The clone carrying this TCR beta chain was seen a few times. Antigen unknown. TCRdb re-called the RT-PCR reads through MiXCR, storing one row per CDR3 protein. The sample includes about 500,000 distinct CDR3 sequences, over 10% of them seen just once. This entry is derived from a study of response to subunit inactivated influenza vaccine. Broader study findings: With each seasonal influenza vaccination, the authors suggested, few new T cells are recruited.

The TCR comes from a man aged 45-65 years who received an inactivated influenza vaccine. Sample: PBMCs from blood, taken 35 to 45 days after vaccination.

The CDR3 DNA is TGTGCCAGCAGCTTGGACATTTTCTACAATGAGCAGTTCTTC. Its protein is CASSLDIFYNEQFF. The V call is TRBV12-3 or TRBV12-4, the J call TRBJ2-1, with D possibly matching TRBD1 (5 bases). This CDR3 comprises 14 residues. Trimming shortened V by 6 bases and J by 3 bases, and 12 bases separated the two germline ends.